The 29 T cell receptor beta chains given below trace back to one sample, sequenced in a study of cytomegalovirus exposure and HLA in healthy donors. PCR involved 60 Vbeta and 13 Jbeta primers. The repertoire was sequenced with immunoSEQ multiplex PCR; TCRdb's copy has only in-frame clones and lacks some. Seen here are 85,000 to 95,000 clones, less than 85% observed once, and the top ten hold more than 5%. Sequencing was performed on PBMCs. All receptors derive from a man aged 25-45 years in good health and CMV-seropositive.

The chain uses TRBV10-3 and TRBJ2-2; 10 nucleotides align to TRBD2. CDR1 ENHRY and CDR2 SYGVKD come from the germline V gene. With 1 base clipped from V and 5 bases from J, the junction kept 7 bases outside the gene matches. The CDR3 runs to 17 residues. CDR3 DNA sequence: TGTGCCATCAGTGAGTGGCTAGCGGGGGAGCATACCGGGGAGCTGTTTTTT. Its translation: CAISEWLAGEHTGELFF.

The chain couples TRBV6-5 to TRBJ1-2, with D possibly being TRBD1 (5 bases). Trimming took 5 bases from V and 4 from J, leaving 8 bases between them. This CDR3 is built from 12 residues. Germline lookup yields CDR1 MNHEY and CDR2 SVGAGI. CDR3 sequence (DNA): TGTGCCAGCAGTACAGGAGTCTATGGCTACACCTTC. Its translation: CASSTGVYGYTF.

The chain uses TRBV5-1 and TRBJ2-7; TRBD2 matches 13 bases. Germline V lookup: CDR1 SGHRS, CDR2 YFSETQ. The CDR3 spans 18 residues. Trimming removed 4 bases from V and 0 bases from J; junction bases left unmatched: 10. The CDR3 sequence is CASSIVGTSGISSYEQYF. The CDR3 DNA is TGCGCCAGCAGCATTGTAGGGACTAGCGGGATCAGCTCCTACGAGCAGTACTTC.

The chain combines TRBV27 with TRBJ1-1; D is perhaps TRBD1 (5 bases). The CDR3 sequence is 14 residues long. The ends were cut back, 2 bases at V and 5 bases at J, with 12 bases in the middle. Germline CDR1 is MNHEY and CDR2 is SMNVEV (reference sequence). The CDR3 protein is CASSLTRDSTEAFF. The CDR3 DNA reads TGTGCCAGCAGTTTAACCAGGGATTCGACTGAAGCTTTCTTT.

The rearrangement uses TRBV19 and TRBJ1-5; no reliable D call. The CDR3 covers 14 residues. From germline, CDR1 is LNHDA and CDR2 SQIVND (reference sequence). The V end was cut by 8 bases, the J end by 0 bases, with 11 bases between. The CDR3 region has the DNA TGTGCCAGTGCCGCCATAGATAGCAATCAGCCCCAGCATTTT. It translates to CASAAIDSNQPQHF.

This chain connects TRBV5-4 to TRBJ1-1; D not certain. The CDR3 spans 12 residues. Germline-derived CDR1 and CDR2 are SGHNT and YYREEE (reference sequence). The V end lost 4 bases, the J end lost 2 bases, and 6 bases lay between the germline ends. CDR3 region: CASSHINTEAFF. In nucleotides, the CDR3 is TGTGCCAGCAGCCACATTAACACTGAAGCTTTCTTT.

The chain links TRBV16 to TRBJ2-3, with D possibly TRBD2 on 5 matching bases. This CDR3 has 17 amino acids. The germline V gene has CDR1 KGHSY and CDR2 FQNENV. V was trimmed by 0 bases and J by 1 base, leaving 14 bases between them. The CDR3 protein is CASSQSGGPLGTDTQYF. CDR3 nucleotide sequence: TGTGCCAGCAGCCAATCCGGCGGGCCCCTGGGCACAGATACGCAGTATTTT.

The V call is TRBV2, the J call TRBJ2-1; 9 positions match TRBD1. Germline trimming cut 2 bases from V and 10 bases from J; bases unmatched to any gene: 12. This CDR3 has 16 amino acids. Germline values: CDR1 SNHLY, CDR2 FYNNEI. CDR3 sequence reads: CASSESHRGRFGEQFF. CDR3 nucleotides: TGTGCCAGCAGTGAATCCCACAGGGGGCGCTTCGGAGAGCAGTTCTTC.

The CDR3 region is CASSLGLAGGSTDTQYF. DNA of the CDR3: TGCGCCAGCAGCTTGGGACTAGCGGGAGGGAGCACAGATACGCAGTATTTT. V gene TRBV4-1 combines with J gene TRBJ2-3, with 16 bases that match TRBD2. V shed 5 bases, J shed 0 bases, and the junction held 2 bases outside the gene matches. This CDR3 is built from 17 residues. The germline V gene encodes CDR1 MGHRA and CDR2 YSYEKL.

CDR3 sequence reads: CATLDLGGQVTEAFF. CDR3 DNA sequence: TGTGCCACCTTGGACCTCGGGGGGCAGGTCACTGAAGCTTTCTTT. V gene TRBV27 combines with J gene TRBJ1-1, with a weak D call TRBD1 (6 bases). Trimming cost V 10 bases and J 4 bases, with 22 bases left between them. The CDR3 has 15 amino acids. The germline V gene has CDR1 MNHEY and CDR2 SMNVEV (reference sequence).

This clone has a handful of counts. In nucleotides, the CDR3 is TGTGCCAGCAGGCTATACAGGGGAAGCTCCTACGAGCAGTACTTC. Translated: CASRLYRGSSYEQYF. The chain has TRBV28 and TRBJ2-7; 7 positions agree with TRBD1. Germline CDR1 MDHEN, CDR2 SYDVKM. The CDR3 has 15 amino acids. J gave up 0 bases and V 6 bases, and 8 bases lay outside the gene matches.

The chain employs TRBV27 and TRBJ2-1; weak D call: TRBD2 (6 bases). CDR3 length equals 17 residues. Germline CDR1 is MNHEY and CDR2 is SMNVEV (reference sequence). Trimming took 4 bases from V and 7 from J, leaving 23 bases between them. CDR3 nucleotide sequence: TGTGCCAGCAGTTACTTCCCGGAACGGGAGTATCTTAATGAGCAGTTCTTC. Translation gives CASSYFPEREYLNEQFF.

The chain joins TRBV28 to TRBJ2-1; 10 positions agree with TRBD2. CDR3 length: 15 amino acids. The germline V gene encodes CDR1 MDHEN and CDR2 SYDVKM. The junction had 8 bases not matched to a gene; V was cut back by 2 bases and J by 10 bases. The CDR3 DNA follows: TGTGCCAGCAGTTTACCGGCTAGCGGGGGAAGGGAGCAGTTCTTC. This codes for CASSLPASGGREQFF.

The chain recombines TRBV28 with TRBJ2-5; D possibly corresponds to TRBD1 (5 bases). Trimming cost V 2 bases and J 4 bases, with 11 bases left between them. The CDR3 length is 14 residues. CDR1 is MDHEN and CDR2 is SYDVKM in the germline V gene. The CDR3: CASSLVQGIETQYF. CDR3 nucleotide sequence: TGTGCCAGCAGTTTAGTTCAGGGTATAGAGACCCAGTACTTC.

This clone was counted only a few times. The gene calls are TRBV27 and TRBJ1-5; weak D call: TRBD1 (6 bases). This CDR3 has 14 amino acids. V lost 8 bases, J lost 2 bases, and 13 bases lay in between. The germline gives CDR1 MNHEY, CDR2 SMNVEV (reference sequence). The CDR3 sequence is CASGVKGGNQPQHF. The CDR3 nucleotides are TGTGCCAGCGGGGTCAAGGGGGGCAATCAGCCCCAGCATTTT.

The genes are TRBV28 and TRBJ2-7, with TRBD2 identical over 15 bases. The germline gives CDR1 MDHEN, CDR2 SYDVKM. The CDR3 totals 18 residues. V shed 5 bases, J shed 4 bases, and the junction held 12 bases outside the gene matches. Here the CDR3 DNA reads TGTGCCAGCAGTCGCCTCCGGACTAGCGGGAGGGCCGTGTACGAGCAGTACTTC. Translating it yields CASSRLRTSGRAVYEQYF.

This sequence joins TRBV6-5 and TRBJ1-1; TRBD1 matches at 7 bases. The junction had 7 bases not matched to a gene; V was cut back by 2 bases and J by 4 bases. The CDR3 totals 15 residues. Germline assignment: CDR1 MNHEY and CDR2 SVGAGI. The CDR3 DNA sequence: TGTGCCAGCAGTTACGTCCGGGACAGCAGCACTGAAGCTTTCTTT. Residues: CASSYVRDSSTEAFF.

The count of this clone is one. The rearrangement joins TRBV5-4 to TRBJ2-5; D might be TRBD1 (6 bases). This CDR3 has 14 amino acids. V was cut by 0 bases and J by 5 bases, with 11 bases left in between. CDR1 is SGHNT and CDR2 is YYREEE in the germline V gene (reference sequence). Here the CDR3 DNA reads TGTGCCAGCAGCTTGGACAGGGAAAAGGAGACCCAGTACTTC. This encodes CASSLDREKETQYF.

There are a few counts of this clone. V gene TRBV14 combines with J gene TRBJ2-7; tentative D call: TRBD2 (6 bases). Germline loops: CDR1 SGHDN, CDR2 FVKESK. CDR3 length: 15 amino acids. Trimming took 6 bases from V and 2 from J, leaving 17 bases between them. CDR3 coding DNA: TGTGCCAGCAGTGGACTGGCCGCGGGACCCTACGAGCAGTACTTC. Protein product: CASSGLAAGPYEQYF.

This chain joins TRBV27 and TRBJ2-7; D might be TRBD1 (5 bases). This CDR3 is built from 14 residues. Germline CDR1 reads MNHEY; CDR2 reads SMNVEV (reference sequence). The germline V and J ends were trimmed by 2 bases and 0 bases, with 8 bases remaining between them. The CDR3 sequence: CASSLGASSYEQYF. DNA of the CDR3: TGTGCCAGCAGTTTAGGGGCTAGCTCCTACGAGCAGTACTTC.

The chain has TRBV9 and TRBJ1-1, with D maybe TRBD1 (5 bases). CDR1 is SGDLS and CDR2 is YYNGEE in the germline V gene. CDR3 size: 13 residues. Trimming cost V 4 bases and J 2 bases, with 9 bases left between them. CDR3 amino acids: CASSIDRNTEAFF. The CDR3 DNA reads as TGTGCCAGCAGCATCGACAGAAACACTGAAGCTTTCTTT. Together with reference TRBV9 and TRBJ1-1, the CDR3 gives the full variable domain: DSGVTQTPKHLITATGQRVTLRCSPRSGDLSVYWYQQSLDQGLQFLIQYYNGEERAKGNILERFSAQQFPDLHSELNLSSLELGDSALYFCASSIDRNTEAFFGQGTRLTVV.

The genes are TRBV19 and TRBJ2-3; 15 bases are shared with TRBD2. With V trimmed by 3 bases and J by 7 bases, 5 bases remained unmatched. The CDR3 has 16 residues. Germline-derived CDR1 and CDR2 are LNHDA and SQIVND (reference sequence). For the CDR3, the DNA is TGTGCCAGTAGTATCGGGACTAGCGGGGGGCCGAATACGCAGTATTTT. It is translated as CASSIGTSGGPNTQYF.

The rearrangement joins TRBV9 to TRBJ1-2, with TRBD1 as a possible D gene (5 bases). Trimming left V 0 bases short and J 0 bases short, with 12 bases between. The CDR3 length is 16 residues. Germline values: CDR1 SGDLS, CDR2 YYNGEE. The CDR3 DNA reads TGTGCCAGCAGCGTAGGGGCAGGGCAAACTAACTATGGCTACACCTTC. It specifies CASSVGAGQTNYGYTF.

As regards this clone: An end of the junction does not agree with germline; a read error may underlie this. The V call is TRBV5-6, the J call TRBJ2-1, with TRBD2 matching over 10 bases. The CDR3 contains 15 residues. Germline values: CDR1 SGHDT, CDR2 YYEEEE. CDR3 sequence: CASTLGLALYNEQFF. DNA of the CDR3: TGTGCCAGCACCTTGGGACTAGCGCTTTACAATGAGCAGTTCTTC.

The chain combines TRBV7-2 with TRBJ2-6, with D uncertain. The V gene lost 6 bases and the J gene lost 2 bases, with 11 bases spanning the gap. Germline V lookup: CDR1 SGHTA, CDR2 FQGNSA. This CDR3 comprises 15 residues. The CDR3 loop reads CASSFTVAGANVLTF. CDR3 DNA: TGTGCCAGCAGTTTCACGGTCGCTGGGGCCAACGTCCTGACTTTC.

V and J are TRBV5-4 and TRBJ2-1, with 9 bases identical to TRBD2. The V segment lost 0 bases and the J segment 7 bases; nucleotides outside the gene matches: 5. In germline, CDR1 is SGHNT, CDR2 YYREEE (reference sequence). The CDR3 runs 15 residues. The CDR3 here is CASSLAGTSSNEQFF. CDR3 DNA sequence: TGTGCCAGCAGCTTGGCCGGGACTAGCTCGAATGAGCAGTTCTTC. Filled out from reference TRBV5-4 and TRBJ2-1, the complete variable domain reads ETGVTQSPTHLIKTRGQQVTLRCSSQSGHNTVSWYQQALGQGPQFIFQYYREEENGRGNFPPRFSGLQFPNYSSELNVNALELDDSALYLCASSLAGTSSNEQFFGPGTRLTVL.

In this sample, this clone turned up once. The chain joins TRBV5-8 to TRBJ1-6; 7 positions agree with TRBD1. CDR1 is SGHTS and CDR2 is YDEGEE in the germline V gene. The CDR3 extends over 14 amino acids. Unmatched junction bases numbered 3, after V lost 0 bases and J lost 9 bases. The CDR3: CASSLDRGRSPLHF. The CDR3 DNA reads as TGTGCCAGCAGCTTGGACAGGGGACGTTCACCCCTCCACTTT.

On this clone: Here the CDR3 omits its conserved ending phenylalanine or tryptophan, so a read error is the likely source. The V and J genes are TRBV6-5 and TRBJ1-1; a weak D match, TRBD1 (6 bases). CDR3 length equals 12 residues. Trimming stripped 5 bases from V and 5 bases from J, with 9 bases between. Germline loops: CDR1 MNHEY, CDR2 SVGAGI. The CDR3 here is CASSVRGTEAFV. Here the CDR3 DNA reads TGTGCCAGCAGTGTCAGGGGAACTGAAGCTTTCGTT.

The chain uses TRBV27 and TRBJ2-7, with D maybe TRBD2 (6 bases). The CDR3 has 18 residues. Deletions cut 5 bases from V and 0 bases from J, with 23 bases between. Germline loops: CDR1 MNHEY, CDR2 SMNVEV (reference sequence). CDR3 nucleotides: TGTGCCAGCAGTAGTTTTCTGGGAGTAGCGGAGGCCTCCTACGAGCAGTACTTC. Its translation: CASSSFLGVAEASYEQYF.